This T cell receptor beta chain was retrieved from a study of blood T cell repertoires in COVID-19. The CDR3 is made up of 13 amino acids. Trimming pared 8 bases from V and 0 bases from J, leaving 7 bases between. Germline CDR1 is SGHTA and CDR2 is FQGNSA. This clone was seen a handful of times. Other nucleotide sequences from this sample produce the same CDR3. Sequenced by immunoSEQ multiplex PCR; TCRdb stores in-frame clones only, minus some. The repertoire holds about 21,000 clones, with around 80% as singletons. This chain joins TRBV7-2 and TRBJ2-2; tentative D call: TRBD1 (6 bases). The specimen was peripheral blood. The sequence came from a man between 60 and 70 years old with active COVID-19. The CDR3 sequence: CASGGTNTGELFF. The CDR3 DNA follows: TGTGCCAGCGGGGGCACGAACACCGGGGAGCTGTTTTTT.